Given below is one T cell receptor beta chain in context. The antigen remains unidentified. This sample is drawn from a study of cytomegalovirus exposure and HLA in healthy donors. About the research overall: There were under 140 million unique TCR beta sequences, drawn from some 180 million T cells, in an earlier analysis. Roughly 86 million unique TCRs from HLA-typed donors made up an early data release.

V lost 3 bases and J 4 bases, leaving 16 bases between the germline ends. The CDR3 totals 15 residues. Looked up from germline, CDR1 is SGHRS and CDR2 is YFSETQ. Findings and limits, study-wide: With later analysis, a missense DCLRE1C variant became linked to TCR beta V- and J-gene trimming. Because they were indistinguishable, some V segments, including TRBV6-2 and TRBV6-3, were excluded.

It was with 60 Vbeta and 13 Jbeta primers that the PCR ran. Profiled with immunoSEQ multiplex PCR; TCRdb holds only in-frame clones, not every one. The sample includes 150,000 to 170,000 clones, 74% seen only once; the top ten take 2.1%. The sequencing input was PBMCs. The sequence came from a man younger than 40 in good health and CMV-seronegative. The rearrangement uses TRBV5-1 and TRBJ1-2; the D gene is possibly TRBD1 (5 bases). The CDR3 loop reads CASSSRPLQGYGYTF. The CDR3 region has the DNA TGCGCCAGCAGCTCAAGACCGCTCCAGGGCTATGGCTACACCTTC.